Each of the 4 T cell receptor beta chains below was sequenced from the same sample in a study of beta chain features in type 1 diabetes. Expressed TCRB transcripts got sequenced, as all isolated RNA was reverse transcribed. Assay: immunoSEQ multiplex PCR; the TCRdb copy retains only in-frame clones and omits some. The repertoire holds roughly 500,000 clones, with 30% as singletons. The sequenced sample consisted of naive CD4+ T cells from blood. The receptors originated from a man aged 18-30 years in good health.

The chain is built from TRBV21-1 and TRBJ2-1; the table's D call, TRBD1, has no DNA check behind it. TRBV21-1 is noted as a pseudogene. The CDR3 extends over 13 amino acids. The CDR3 loop is CASSNPRIAGKFF. DNA for the CDR3: TGTGCCAGCAGCAATCCTAGAATAGCAGGGAAGTTCTTC.

The chain links TRBV29-1 to TRBJ1-3; tentatively, D is TRBD1 (5 bases). Looked up from germline, CDR1 is SQVTM and CDR2 is ANQGSEA. The CDR3 loop spans 14 amino acids. V was cut by 6 bases and J by 0 bases, with 12 bases left in between. The CDR3 protein is CSVGGPRSGNTIYF. CDR3 sequence (DNA): TGCAGCGTGGGGGGACCTCGCTCTGGAAACACCATATATTTT.

V usage is TRBV29-1 and J usage is TRBJ2-7; D is possibly TRBD2 (6 bases). The CDR3 has 12 residues. Trimming left V 7 bases short and J 1 base short, with 11 bases between. CDR1 is SQVTM, CDR2 ANQGSEA, per germline. CDR3 coding DNA: TGCAGCGCGACTAGGGATTCCTACGAGCAGTACTTC. Translated: CSATRDSYEQYF.

This rearrangement joins TRBV30 to TRBJ2-7; D is possibly TRBD2 (6 bases). The germline V gene has CDR1 GTSNPN and CDR2 SVGIG (reference sequence). The CDR3 runs to 16 residues. Trimming removed 4 bases from V and 4 bases from J, with 23 bases in between. The CDR3 here is CAWKLWRGRVEYEQYF. The DNA of the CDR3 is TGTGCCTGGAAACTGTGGCGGGGTAGGGTAGAGTACGAGCAGTACTTC. The whole variable domain, filled in from reference TRBV30 and TRBJ2-7, reads SQTIHQWPATLVQPVGSPLSLECTVEGTSNPNLYWYRQAAGRGLQLLFYSVGIGQISSEVPQNLSASRPQDRQFILSSKKLLLSDSGFYLCAWKLWRGRVEYEQYFGPGTRLTVT.